Listed below are T cell receptor beta chains from one sample, sequenced in a study of blood T cell repertoires in COVID-19. The protocol was immunoSEQ multiplex PCR, while the TCRdb copy is restricted to in-frame clones and leaves out a portion. Of 150,000 or so clones in the sample, 70% to 90% were seen once. The specimen was peripheral blood. The receptors originated from a woman aged 55-70 years with acute or convalescent COVID-19. CDR3s include the opening cysteine and the closing phenylalanine or tryptophan. The D gene is left open where the match is weak. For some rows the clone size is stated as once, few or many, or as a class when expanded; others skip it.

.	.	TRBV24-1	TRBJ2-2	TGTGCCACCAGTGAACCGGGACACCACACCGGGGAGCTGTTTTTT	CATSEPGHHTGELFF
.	.	TRBV14	TRBJ2-7	TGTGCCAGCAGCCAAGATGTAGGGGACTACGAGCAGTACTTC	CASSQDVGDYEQYF
.	.	TRBV19	TRBJ1-1	TGTGCCGCGGGGGCGAGGTTCGGTGGGGCTTTCTTT	CAAGARFGGAFF
.	TRBD1	TRBV6-5	TRBJ1-2	TGTGCCAGCGACAGGGCAGGCGACTATGGCTACACCTTC	CASDRAGDYGYTF
.	.	TRBV9	TRBJ2-7	TGTGCCAGTGGCTCAGCGATGGGCTCCTACGAGCAGTACTTC	CASGSAMGSYEQYF
.	TRBD1	TRBV7-9	TRBJ1-1	TGTGCCAGCAGAAGGGGACAGGGGGCCGGCGAGATTGAAGCTTTCTTT	CASRRGQGAGEIEAFF
.	.	TRBV12-3/TRBV12-4	TRBJ1-1	TGTGCCAGCAGGGGACTGAAAAACACTGAAGCTTTCTTT	CASRGLKNTEAFF
.	TRBD2	TRBV19	TRBJ2-1	TGTGCCAGTAGTATATTCGGGGGGGCCTACAATGAGCAGTTCTTC	CASSIFGGAYNEQFF
.	.	TRBV5-1	TRBJ2-7	TGCGCCAGCAGAAGCAGGACAGATAAACCTCCCTACGAGCAGTACTTC	CASRSRTDKPPYEQYF
.	.	TRBV11-3	TRBJ1-1	TGTGCCAGCAGCTTAGATCGCTCGGGGTTAGGTACTGAAGCTTTCTTT	CASSLDRSGLGTEAFF
.	TRBD1	TRBV28	TRBJ1-2	TGTGCCAGCAGCCCCAACTCCCCGGGACAGAACTATGGCTACACCTTC	CASSPNSPGQNYGYTF
.	TRBD1	TRBV7-6	TRBJ1-3	TGTGCCAGCAGTTCAGACAGGGTTGGAAACACCATATATTTT	CASSSDRVGNTIYF
.	TRBD1	TRBV12-5	TRBJ2-2	TGTGCTAGTGGCCGAACTAGGGGGACAGGTAAAACCGGGGAGCTGTTTTTT	CASGRTRGTGKTGELFF
.	TRBD1	TRBV30	TRBJ1-4	TGTGCCTGGAGGAAGGGGGCTCAGACTAATGAAAAACTGTTTTTT	CAWRKGAQTNEKLFF
.	.	TRBV5-5	TRBJ2-2	TGTGCCAGCAGCTTATGGCAGGGCGGCACCGGGGAGCTGTTTTTT	CASSLWQGGTGELFF
.	TRBD2	TRBV5-1	TRBJ2-7	TGCGCCAGCAGCCCTACTAGCGGGGGGCCGGCGGGAGAGCAGTACTTC	CASSPTSGGPAGEQYF
once	TRBD1	TRBV6-5	TRBJ1-1	TGTGCCAGCAGTCTGGGACAGGGGAGGACGATACCCCCCCTCTTT	CASSLGQGRTIPPLF
.	TRBD1	TRBV5-5	TRBJ1-2	TGTGCCAGCAGCTCCTACAGGGGCGACTATGGCTACACCTTC	CASSSYRGDYGYTF
.	.	TRBV5-8	TRBJ2-6	TGTGCCAGCAGCTTGGGACTCAGCTCTGGGGCCAACGTCCTGACTTTC	CASSLGLSSGANVLTF
.	.	TRBV15	TRBJ1-2	TGTGCCACCAGCAGAGCGGGACGGGGGAACTATGGCTACACCTTC	CATSRAGRGNYGYTF
.	TRBD2	TRBV6-6	TRBJ2-5	TGTGCCAGCAGCCCCTCTCCCCCTAGCGGGAAGACCCAGTACTTC	CASSPSPPSGKTQYF
once	.	TRBV7-2	TRBJ1-2	TGTGCCAGCAGCTTAGGAGCTAACTATGGCTACACCTTC	CASSLGANYGYTF
.	TRBD1	TRBV6-5	TRBJ2-5	TGTGCCAGCTGGGACAGGGCGGGCCAAGAGACCCAGTACTTC	CASWDRAGQETQYF
.	TRBD1	TRBV23-1	TRBJ1-1	TGCGCCAGCAGTCAAAACCCATGCAGGGGGAGGGCTTTCTTT	CASSQNPCRGRAFF
.	TRBD2	TRBV11-2	TRBJ2-7	TGTGCCAGCAGCCCCACTAGCGGGGGGGCTTACGAGCAGTACTTC	CASSPTSGGAYEQYF
.	.	TRBV3-1/TRBV3-2	TRBJ1-5	TGTGCCAGCAGCCTTGACAGCCAGCCCCAGCATTTT	CASSLDSQPQHF
.	TRBD2	TRBV7-9	TRBJ2-1	TGTGCCAGCAGTCGACTAGCGGGGGGCCAGGGTGAGCAGTTCTTC	CASSRLAGGQGEQFF
.	.	TRBV9	TRBJ1-3	TGTGCCAGCAGCGTGGAGGTCTTAATCTCTGGAAACACCATATATTTT	CASSVEVLISGNTIYF
few	TRBD2	TRBV7-3	TRBJ2-3	TGTGCCAGCAGCCGAGCGGGGGGCAGCACAGATACGCAGTATTTT	CASSRAGGSTDTQYF
.	TRBD2	TRBV29-1	TRBJ2-3	TGCAGCCCCCCAGGGGGACTAGCGGGGCTCAGCACAGATACGCAGTATTTT	CSPPGGLAGLSTDTQYF
.	.	TRBV6-6	TRBJ2-7	TGTGCCAGCAGTTACGTTGGAAACCCGGGCGAGCAGTACTTC	CASSYVGNPGEQYF
.	.	TRBV5-1	TRBJ2-7	TGCGCCAGCAGTAACAGGGAACTAAAGGAGCAGTACTTC	CASSNRELKEQYF
.	.	TRBV2	TRBJ2-7	TGTGCCAGCATCTTAAGCTTGGCAGGGTCCTACGAGCAGTACTTC	CASILSLAGSYEQYF
.	TRBD1	TRBV6-5	TRBJ2-3	TGTGCCAGCCAAGTGGCTACAGGGGGCACAGATACGCAGTATTTT	CASQVATGGTDTQYF
.	.	TRBV12-3/TRBV12-4	TRBJ2-7	TGTGCCAGCAGTTTATTCGGGGAGCAGTACTTC	CASSLFGEQYF
.	.	TRBV27	TRBJ2-6	TGTGCCAGCACCGGGGGGCTACTCTCTGGGGCCAACGTCCTGACTTTC	CASTGGLLSGANVLTF
.	TRBD2	TRBV3-1/TRBV3-2	TRBJ2-3	TGTGCCAGCAGCCAAGGACTAGCGGGGGGGGGTACGCAGTATTTT	CASSQGLAGGGTQYF
.	TRBD1	TRBV4-2	TRBJ1-1	TGTGCCAGCAGCCCAGGACAGGTGGGGGACACTGAAGCTTTCTTT	CASSPGQVGDTEAFF
.	.	TRBV7-9	TRBJ1-1	TGTGCCAGCAGCTTAGAAAATTTGGCACTCGGGGAAGCTTTCTTT	CASSLENLALGEAFF
once	.	TRBV10-3	TRBJ2-5	TGTGCCATCAGTGAGGGCAGGTACCAAGAGACCCAGTACTTC	CAISEGRYQETQYF
.	.	TRBV16	TRBJ1-1	TGTGCCAGCAAATATAGCTCATTGAACACTGAAGCTTTCTTT	CASKYSSLNTEAFF
once	TRBD1	TRBV28	TRBJ1-1	TGTGCCAGCAGTCCAGGGGGCGGAAACACTGAAGCTTTCTTT	CASSPGGGNTEAFF
once	.	TRBV25-1	TRBJ2-7	TGTGCCAGCAGTGGTCCGCAGGGAAGATCCTACGAGCAGTACTTC	CASSGPQGRSYEQYF
.	.	TRBV3-1/TRBV3-2	TRBJ2-7	TGTGCCAGCAGCCAAGTTTCGGCAGGCGAGCAGTACTTC	CASSQVSAGEQYF
.	TRBD2	TRBV6-5	TRBJ2-2	TGTGCCAGCCTGGGACTAGCGGGGGCCACCGGGGAGCTGTTTTTT	CASLGLAGATGELFF
once	TRBD1	TRBV13	TRBJ2-7	TGTGCCAGCAGCCGTTACAGGGGTAATCTTGAGAACGAGCAGTACTTC	CASSRYRGNLENEQYF
.	.	TRBV28	TRBJ1-3	TGTGCCAGCAGTTTTACCCTAGGATTCTCTGGAAACACCATATATTTT	CASSFTLGFSGNTIYF
.	.	TRBV4-1	TRBJ1-5	TGCGCCAGCAGCCAAGATGAGAGAACTGTTTATAGCAATCAGCCCCAGCATTTT	CASSQDERTVYSNQPQHF
.	.	TRBV24-1	TRBJ2-1	TGTGCCACCAGTGGGTCGGAGTACAATGAGCAGTTCTTC	CATSGSEYNEQFF
.	.	TRBV19	TRBJ2-2	TGTGCCAGTAGTATTAAGAGGTTTAACACCGGGGAGCTGTTTTTT	CASSIKRFNTGELFF
.	.	TRBV21-1	TRBJ2-1	TGTGCCAGCAGCAAAGTCCCCTCTGGAGGGCGGGACAGGGAATCCTACAATGAGCAGTTCTTC	CASSKVPSGGRDRESYNEQFF
.	TRBD1	TRBV28	TRBJ1-1	TGTGCCAGCAGTTTCTTCGTGGACAGGGGGCCGGACACTGAAGCTTTCTTT	CASSFFVDRGPDTEAFF
few	TRBD1	TRBV28	TRBJ2-4	TGTGCCAGCAGTTTATGGGACAGGGGGAGGAACATTCAGTACTTC	CASSLWDRGRNIQYF
.	.	TRBV2	TRBJ2-7	TGTGCCAGCAGTGTTCCCACAGATGGGGACACCTACGAGCAGTACTTC	CASSVPTDGDTYEQYF